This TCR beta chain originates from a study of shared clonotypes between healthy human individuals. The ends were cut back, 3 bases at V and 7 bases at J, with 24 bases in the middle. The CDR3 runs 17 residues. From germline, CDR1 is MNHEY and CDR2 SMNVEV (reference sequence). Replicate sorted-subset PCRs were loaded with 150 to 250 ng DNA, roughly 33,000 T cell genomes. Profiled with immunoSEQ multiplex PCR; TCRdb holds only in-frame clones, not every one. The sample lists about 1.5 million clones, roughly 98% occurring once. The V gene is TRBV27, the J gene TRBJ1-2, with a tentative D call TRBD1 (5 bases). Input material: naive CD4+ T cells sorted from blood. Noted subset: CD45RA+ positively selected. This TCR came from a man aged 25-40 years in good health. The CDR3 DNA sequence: TGTGCCAGCAGTTTGAGTTTAGGGGAGACGTCCTGGGGTGGCTACACCTTC. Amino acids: CASSLSLGETSWGGYTF.